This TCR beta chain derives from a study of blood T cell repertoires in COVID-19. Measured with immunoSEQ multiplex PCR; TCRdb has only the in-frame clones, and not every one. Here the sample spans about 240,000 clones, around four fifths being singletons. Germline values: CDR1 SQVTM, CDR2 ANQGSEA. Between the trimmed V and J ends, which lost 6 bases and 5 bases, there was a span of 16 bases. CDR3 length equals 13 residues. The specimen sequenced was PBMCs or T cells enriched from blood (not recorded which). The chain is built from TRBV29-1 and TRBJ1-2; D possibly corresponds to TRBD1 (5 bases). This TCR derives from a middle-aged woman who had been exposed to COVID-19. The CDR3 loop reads CSVRADNSYGYTF. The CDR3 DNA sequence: TGCAGCGTGCGCGCGGACAACTCGTATGGCTACACCTTC.